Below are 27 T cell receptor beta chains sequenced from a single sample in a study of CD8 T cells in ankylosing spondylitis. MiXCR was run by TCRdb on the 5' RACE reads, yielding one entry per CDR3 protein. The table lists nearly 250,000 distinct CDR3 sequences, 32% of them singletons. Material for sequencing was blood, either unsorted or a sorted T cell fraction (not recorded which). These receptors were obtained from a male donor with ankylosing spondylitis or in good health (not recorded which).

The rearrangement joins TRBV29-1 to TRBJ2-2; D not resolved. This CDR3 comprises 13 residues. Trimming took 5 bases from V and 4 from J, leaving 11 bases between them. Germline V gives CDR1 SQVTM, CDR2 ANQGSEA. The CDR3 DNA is TGCAGCGTTCGGGTCGGGCTCACCGGGGAGCTGTTTTTT. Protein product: CSVRVGLTGELFF.

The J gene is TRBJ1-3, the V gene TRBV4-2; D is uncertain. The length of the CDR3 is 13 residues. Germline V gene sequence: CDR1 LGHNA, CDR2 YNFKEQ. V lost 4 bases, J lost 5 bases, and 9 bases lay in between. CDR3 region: CASSPEVRNTIYF. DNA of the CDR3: TGTGCCAGCAGCCCTGAGGTGAGAAACACCATATATTTT.

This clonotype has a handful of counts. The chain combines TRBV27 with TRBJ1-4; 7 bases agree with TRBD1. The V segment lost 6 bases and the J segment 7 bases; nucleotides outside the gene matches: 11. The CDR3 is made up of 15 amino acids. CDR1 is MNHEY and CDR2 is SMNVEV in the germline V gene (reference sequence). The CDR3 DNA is TGTGCCAGCAGCACCGACAGGGAGGAGGGTGAAAAACTGTTTTTT. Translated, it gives CASSTDREEGEKLFF.

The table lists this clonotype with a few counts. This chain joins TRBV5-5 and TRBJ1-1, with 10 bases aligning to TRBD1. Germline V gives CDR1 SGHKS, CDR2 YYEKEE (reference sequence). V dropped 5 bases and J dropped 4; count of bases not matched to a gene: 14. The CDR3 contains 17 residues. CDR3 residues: CASRSTGTGVLGTEAFF. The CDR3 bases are TGTGCCAGCAGATCAACTGGGACAGGGGTCCTGGGCACTGAAGCTTTCTTT.

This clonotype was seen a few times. The CDR3 sequence is CSVRRGNSYEQYF. CDR3 DNA sequence: TGCAGCGTCCGCAGGGGAAACTCCTACGAGCAGTACTTC. This chain links TRBV29-1 with TRBJ2-7, with D maybe TRBD1 (6 bases). The length of the CDR3 is 13 residues. Germline CDR1 and CDR2: SQVTM and ANQGSEA. The V end lost 6 bases, the J end lost 0 bases, and 12 bases lay between the germline ends.

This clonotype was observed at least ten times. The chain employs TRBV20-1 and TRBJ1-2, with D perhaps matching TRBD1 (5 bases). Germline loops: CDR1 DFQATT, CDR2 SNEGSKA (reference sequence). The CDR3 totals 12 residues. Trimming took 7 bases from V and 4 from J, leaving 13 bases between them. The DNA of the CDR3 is TGCAGTGGGACGACAGATACCTATGGCTACACCTTC. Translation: CSGTTDTYGYTF.

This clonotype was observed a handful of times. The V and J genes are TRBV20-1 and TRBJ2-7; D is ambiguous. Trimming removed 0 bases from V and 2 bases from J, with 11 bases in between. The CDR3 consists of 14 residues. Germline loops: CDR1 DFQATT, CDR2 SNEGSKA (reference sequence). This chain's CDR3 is CSAREETKTYEQYF. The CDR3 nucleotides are TGCAGTGCTAGAGAGGAGACGAAGACCTACGAGCAGTACTTC.

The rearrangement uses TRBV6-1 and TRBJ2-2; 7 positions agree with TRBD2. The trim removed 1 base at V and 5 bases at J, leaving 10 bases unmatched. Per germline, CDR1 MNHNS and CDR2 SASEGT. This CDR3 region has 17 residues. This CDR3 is CASSEGWGTTRTGELFF. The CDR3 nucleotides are TGTGCCAGCAGTGAAGGATGGGGGACTACCAGAACCGGGGAGCTGTTTTTT.

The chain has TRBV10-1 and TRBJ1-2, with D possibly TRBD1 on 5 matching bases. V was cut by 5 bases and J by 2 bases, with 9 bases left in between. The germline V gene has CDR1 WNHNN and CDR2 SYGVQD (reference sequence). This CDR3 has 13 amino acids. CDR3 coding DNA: TGCGCCAGCAGTTCCGACAGAAACTATGGCTACACCTTC. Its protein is CASSSDRNYGYTF.

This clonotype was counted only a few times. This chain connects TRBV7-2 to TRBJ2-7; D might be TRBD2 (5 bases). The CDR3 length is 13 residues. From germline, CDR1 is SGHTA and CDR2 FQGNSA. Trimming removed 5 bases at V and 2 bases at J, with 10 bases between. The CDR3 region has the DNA TGTGCCAGCAGCAGGGAGTTTACCTACGAGCAGTACTTC. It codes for CASSREFTYEQYF.

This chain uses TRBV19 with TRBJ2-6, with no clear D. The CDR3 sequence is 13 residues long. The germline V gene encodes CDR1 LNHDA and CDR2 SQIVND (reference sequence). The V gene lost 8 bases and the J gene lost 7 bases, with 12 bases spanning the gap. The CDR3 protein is CASSPRIANVLTF. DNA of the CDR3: TGTGCCAGTTCTCCCCGAATAGCCAACGTCCTGACTTTC.

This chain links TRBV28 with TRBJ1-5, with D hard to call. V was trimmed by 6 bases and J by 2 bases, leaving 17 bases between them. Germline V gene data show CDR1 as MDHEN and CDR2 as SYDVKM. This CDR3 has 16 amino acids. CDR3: CASSPGLLSGNQPQHF. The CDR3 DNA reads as TGTGCCAGCAGCCCTGGGCTCCTCTCCGGCAATCAGCCCCAGCATTTT.

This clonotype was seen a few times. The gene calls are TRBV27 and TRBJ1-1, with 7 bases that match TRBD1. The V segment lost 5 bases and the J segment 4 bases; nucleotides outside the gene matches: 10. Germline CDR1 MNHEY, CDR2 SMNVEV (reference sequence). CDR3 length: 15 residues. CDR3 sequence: CASSPNRGGGTEAFF. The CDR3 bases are TGTGCCAGCAGTCCCAACAGGGGCGGGGGCACTGAAGCTTTCTTT.

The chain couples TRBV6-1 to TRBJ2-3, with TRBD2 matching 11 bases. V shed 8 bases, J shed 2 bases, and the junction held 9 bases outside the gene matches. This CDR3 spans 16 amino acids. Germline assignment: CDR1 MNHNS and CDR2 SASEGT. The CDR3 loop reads CASEGIAGGNTDTQYF. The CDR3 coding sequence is TGTGCCAGCGAGGGGATAGCGGGGGGGAACACAGATACGCAGTATTTT.

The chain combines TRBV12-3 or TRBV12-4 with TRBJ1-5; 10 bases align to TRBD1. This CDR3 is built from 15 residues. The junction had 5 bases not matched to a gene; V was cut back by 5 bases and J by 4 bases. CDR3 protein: CASSTGTGDNQPQHF. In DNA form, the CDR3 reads TGTGCCAGCAGTACCGGGACAGGGGATAATCAGCCCCAGCATTTT.

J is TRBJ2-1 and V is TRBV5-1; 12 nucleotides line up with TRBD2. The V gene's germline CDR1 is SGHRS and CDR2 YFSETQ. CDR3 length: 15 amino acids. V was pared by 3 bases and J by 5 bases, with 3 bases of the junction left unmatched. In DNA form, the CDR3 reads TGCGCCAGCAGCTACGGACTAGCGGGGAACAATGAGCAGTTCTTC. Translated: CASSYGLAGNNEQFF.

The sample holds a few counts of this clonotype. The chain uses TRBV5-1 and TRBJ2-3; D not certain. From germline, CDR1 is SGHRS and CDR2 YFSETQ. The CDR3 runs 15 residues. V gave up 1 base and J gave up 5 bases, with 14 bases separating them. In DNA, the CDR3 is TGCGCCAGCAGCTTGCTTGACTCCCTAGGAGATACGCAGTATTTT. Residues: CASSLLDSLGDTQYF.

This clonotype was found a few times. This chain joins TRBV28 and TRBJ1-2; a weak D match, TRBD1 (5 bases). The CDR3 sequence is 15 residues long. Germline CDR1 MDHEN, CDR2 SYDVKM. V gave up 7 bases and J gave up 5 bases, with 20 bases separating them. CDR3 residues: CASILSGTRAYGYTF. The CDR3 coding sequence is TGTGCCAGCATCTTAAGCGGGACCCGTGCTTATGGCTACACCTTC.

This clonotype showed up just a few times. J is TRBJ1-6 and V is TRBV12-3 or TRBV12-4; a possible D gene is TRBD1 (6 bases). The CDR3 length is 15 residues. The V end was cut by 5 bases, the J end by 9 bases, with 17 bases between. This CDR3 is CASSLPGGPGSPLHF. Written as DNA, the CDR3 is TGTGCCAGCAGTCTACCTGGGGGCCCGGGTTCACCCCTCCACTTT.

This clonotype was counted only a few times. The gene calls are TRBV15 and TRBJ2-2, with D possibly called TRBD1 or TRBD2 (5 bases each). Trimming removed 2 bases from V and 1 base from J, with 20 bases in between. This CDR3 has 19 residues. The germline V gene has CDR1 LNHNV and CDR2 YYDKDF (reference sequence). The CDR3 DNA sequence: TGTGCCACCAGCAGAAACACGGGGACGACTATCCTGAACACCGGGGAGCTGTTTTTT. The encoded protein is CATSRNTGTTILNTGELFF.

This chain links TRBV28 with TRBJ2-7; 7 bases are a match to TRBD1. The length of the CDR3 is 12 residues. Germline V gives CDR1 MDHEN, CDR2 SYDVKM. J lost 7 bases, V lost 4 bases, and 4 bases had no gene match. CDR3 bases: TGTGCCAGCAGTTCGGCAGGGGGTGAGCAGTACTTC. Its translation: CASSSAGGEQYF.

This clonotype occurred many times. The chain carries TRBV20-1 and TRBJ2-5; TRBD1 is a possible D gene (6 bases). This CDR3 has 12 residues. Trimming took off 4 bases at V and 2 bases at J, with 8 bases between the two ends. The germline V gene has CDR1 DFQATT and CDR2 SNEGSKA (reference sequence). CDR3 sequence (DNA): TGCAGTGCTACAGGGGATCAAGAGACCCAGTACTTC. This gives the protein CSATGDQETQYF.

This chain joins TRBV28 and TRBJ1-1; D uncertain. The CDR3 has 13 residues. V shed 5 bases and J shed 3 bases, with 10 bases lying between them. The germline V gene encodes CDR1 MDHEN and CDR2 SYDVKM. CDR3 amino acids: CASSQSGYTEAFF. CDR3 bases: TGTGCCAGCAGTCAATCGGGTTACACTGAAGCTTTCTTT.

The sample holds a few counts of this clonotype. The CDR3 region has the DNA TGCGCCAGCAACGCTGACAGGGGGCGCGGCTACACCTTC. As protein: CASNADRGRGYTF. The V and J genes are TRBV5-1 and TRBJ1-2; 10 bases are shared with TRBD1. This CDR3 has 13 amino acids. The germline CDR1 and CDR2 sequences are SGHRS and YFSETQ. V trimming: 6 bases; J trimming: 8 bases; junction bases outside the gene matches: 7.

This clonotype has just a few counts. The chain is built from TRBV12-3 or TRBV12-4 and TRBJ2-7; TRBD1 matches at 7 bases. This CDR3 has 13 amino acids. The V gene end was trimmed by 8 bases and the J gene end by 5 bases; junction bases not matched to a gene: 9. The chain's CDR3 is CASGPGGPHEQYF. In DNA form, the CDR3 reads TGTGCCAGCGGGCCAGGGGGTCCCCACGAGCAGTACTTC.

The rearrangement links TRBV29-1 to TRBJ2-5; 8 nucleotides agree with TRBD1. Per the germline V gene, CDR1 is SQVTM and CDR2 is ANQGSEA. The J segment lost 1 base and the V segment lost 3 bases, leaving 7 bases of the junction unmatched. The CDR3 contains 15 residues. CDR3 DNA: TGCAGCGTTGACCCGACAGGGGACAGCCAAGAGACCCAGTACTTC. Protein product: CSVDPTGDSQETQYF.

This chain's CDR3 is CSASTGAEQYF. The CDR3 DNA reads TGCAGTGCCTCCACCGGAGCCGAGCAGTACTTC. This chain links TRBV20-1 with TRBJ2-7; the D is unclear. Between the trimmed V and J ends, which lost 6 bases and 6 bases, there was a span of 12 bases. The CDR3 is 11 residues long. Germline V CDR1 and CDR2: DFQATT, SNEGSKA (reference sequence).